The sequence of this T cell receptor (beta chain) was determined in a study of blood T cells in healthy people across ages. Study-level findings and limits: Unsorted PBMCs prevented conclusive naive versus antigen-experienced comparison.

This clonotype was observed at least ten times. Its target is not known. Alongside a J-beta primer mix, a sample-barcoded 5' primer served in a second PCR lasting about 6 to 12 cycles. TCRdb passed the 5' RACE reads through MiXCR, listing each CDR3 protein once. In the table there are about 540,000 distinct CDR3 sequences, about 24% of which are singletons. Germline V gives CDR1 SGHDN, CDR2 FVKESK. Trimming removed 3 bases at V and 1 base at J, with 7 bases between. This CDR3 is built from 14 residues. These same data were also listed under a study on T cells of mothers and their children. That study adds: Reverse transcription into cDNA received all extracted RNA, at approximately 1.6 ug per 15 ul. For the second PCR, the M1S primer put in sample barcodes and 2-4 random nucleotides. TCR recombination output is shaped by thymic selection similarly in related and unrelated pairs.

The sequencing sample was made of blood. This chain connects TRBV14 to TRBJ2-1, with D possibly matching TRBD2 (5 bases). This clonotype originated in a boy aged 10-17 years in good health. DNA of the CDR3: TGTGCCAGCAGCCAGAGGGAATCCTACAATGAGCAGTTCTTC. Its translation: CASSQRESYNEQFF.